This entry lists 20 T cell receptor beta chains sequenced from one sample in a study of shared clonotypes between healthy human individuals (dated by TCRdb to 2018 to 2020). Libraries were built with the immunoSEQ multiplex PCR assay. TCRdb re-hosts the immuneACCESS table, in-frame sequences only. Its copies lack some clones; in the studies checked, an unresolved V gene accounts for under half of them, and the cause for the rest is not known. Across this sample there are just under 350,000 clones, with around four fifths seen only once. The top ten constitute under 11% of the sample. The sequencing sample was made of memory CD4+ T cells sorted from blood. The sample's cell subset or site, from its label and the paper: CD45RA-negative fraction. The origin of the receptors is a man aged 25 to 40 in good health.

The rearrangement links TRBV11-2 to TRBJ1-6; D is unresolved. Deletions cut 4 bases from V and 10 bases from J, with 23 bases between. The CDR3 runs to 17 residues. Germline-derived CDR1 and CDR2 are SGHAT and FQNNGV. CDR3 DNA sequence: TGTGCCAGCAGCTCCCCTAAACTTCCGGGGAGACGGTCACCCCTCCACTTT. It is translated as CASSSPKLPGRRSPLHF.

This clone was detected once. CDR3 sequence (DNA): TGTGCCAGCAGCTTAATGCAGGCGGCTAACTATGGCTACACCTTC. Translation: CASSLMQAANYGYTF. The chain is built from TRBV7-2 and TRBJ1-2; D gene ambiguous. CDR1 is SGHTA and CDR2 is FQGNSA in the germline V gene. Trimming took 2 bases from V and 0 from J, leaving 10 bases between them. The CDR3 has 15 residues.

This clone was seen more than once but under ten times. This chain connects TRBV30 to TRBJ2-7; perhaps TRBD2 as D (6 bases). Germline V gene lookup returns CDR1 GTSNPN and CDR2 SVGIG (reference sequence). Trimming stripped 2 bases from V and 7 bases from J, with 9 bases between. This CDR3 comprises 11 residues. CDR3 sequence: CAWSFGGEQYF. CDR3 DNA sequence: TGTGCCTGGAGTTTTGGGGGGGAGCAGTACTTC.

The chain has TRBV7-2 and TRBJ2-7; 8 bases fit TRBD1. Germline V gene lookup returns CDR1 SGHTA and CDR2 FQGNSA. The junction had 9 bases not matched to a gene; V was cut back by 2 bases and J by 3 bases. This CDR3 comprises 16 residues. CDR3 coding DNA: TGTGCCAGCAGCTTACTGGAGGGGACAGGAGACTACGAGCAGTACTTC. Its protein product is CASSLLEGTGDYEQYF. The whole variable domain, filled in from reference TRBV7-2 and TRBJ2-7, reads GAGVSQSPSNKVTEKGKDVELRCDPISGHTALYWYRQSLGQGLEFLIYFQGNSAPDKSGLPSDRFSAERTGGSVSTLTIQRTQQEDSAVYLCASSLLEGTGDYEQYFGPGTRLTVT.

V and J are TRBV30 and TRBJ1-2; possible D gene TRBD1, 5 bases. This CDR3 spans 13 amino acids. The germline CDR1 and CDR2 sequences are GTSNPN and SVGIG (reference sequence). V was shortened by 2 bases and J by 4 bases, with 11 bases between the two germline ends. The CDR3 nucleotides are TGTGCCTGGAGTCGGCACAGGAGCTATGGCTACACCTTC. It yields the protein CAWSRHRSYGYTF.

On this clone itself: Other DNA sequences of this sample code for an identical CDR3. The V call is TRBV6-1, the J call TRBJ1-1; perhaps TRBD1 as D (6 bases). The V and J ends lost 4 bases and 0 bases respectively, with 12 bases between them. The CDR3 is 15 residues long. Germline CDR1 reads MNHNS; CDR2 reads SASEGT. The CDR3 region has the DNA TGTGCCAGCAGTGCGCGAACAGGGCTGAACACTGAAGCTTTCTTT. It yields the protein CASSARTGLNTEAFF.

Only a few counts were recorded for this clone. This rearrangement joins TRBV29-1 to TRBJ1-3; D unclear. Germline V gene sequence: CDR1 SQVTM, CDR2 ANQGSEA. The CDR3 runs to 14 residues. The ends were cut back, 4 bases at V and 3 bases at J, with 13 bases in the middle. The CDR3 nucleotides read TGCAGCGTTGTCGTAAAAGGCGTTGGAAACACCATATATTTT. The encoded protein is CSVVVKGVGNTIYF.

The rearrangement links TRBV15 to TRBJ2-2, with 8 bases lining up with TRBD1. The CDR3 spans 15 residues. V lost 0 bases and J lost 7; bases outside the gene matches: 4. CDR1 and CDR2 from the germline V gene are LNHNV and YYDKDF (reference sequence). CDR3 residues: CATSREGQAIGELFF. For the CDR3, the DNA is TGTGCCACCAGCAGAGAGGGACAGGCAATCGGGGAGCTGTTTTTT.

The chain links TRBV16 to TRBJ1-2; D may be TRBD1 (5 bases). The CDR3 consists of 16 residues. V dropped 1 base and J dropped 4 bases, with 16 bases sitting between them. Germline-derived CDR1 and CDR2 are KGHSY and FQNENV. CDR3 protein: CASSQLWGISGYGYTF. The DNA for the CDR3 is TGTGCCAGCAGCCAATTGTGGGGGATCAGTGGCTATGGCTACACCTTC.

The chain is built from TRBV6-5 and TRBJ2-6; D might be TRBD2 (6 bases). Germline V gene data show CDR1 as MNHEY and CDR2 as SVGAGI. V shed 11 bases and J shed 0 bases, with 11 bases lying between them. The CDR3 is 14 amino acids. CDR3 sequence reads: CACGGISGANVLTF. For the CDR3, the DNA is TGTGCCTGCGGAGGGATCTCTGGGGCCAACGTCCTGACTTTC.

This chain connects TRBV5-1 to TRBJ2-3; 7 positions match TRBD2. V shed 2 bases, J shed 5 bases, and the junction held 8 bases outside the gene matches. There are 15 residues in the CDR3. Looked up from germline, CDR1 is SGHRS and CDR2 is YFSETQ. The CDR3 DNA is TGCGCCAGCAGCTTCAAGGGAGGGCGTGGAGATACGCAGTATTTT. Encoded protein: CASSFKGGRGDTQYF.

The sample holds a few counts of this clone. V and J are TRBV10-1 and TRBJ2-2; 7 bases line up with TRBD1. The CDR3 sequence is 14 residues long. V lost 4 bases to trimming and J lost 6 bases; unmatched junction nucleotides: 5. From germline, CDR1 is WNHNN and CDR2 SYGVQD (reference sequence). For the CDR3, the DNA is TGCGCCAGCAGTGGACAGGGCCTAGCCGGGGAGCTGTTTTTT. Translating gives CASSGQGLAGELFF.

The chain links TRBV5-1 to TRBJ2-5; 8 nucleotides agree with TRBD1. The CDR3 consists of 15 residues. V was clipped by 4 bases and J by 5 bases; unmatched bases: 10. Germline V lookup: CDR1 SGHRS, CDR2 YFSETQ. The CDR3 protein is CASSLTGAPLETQYF. The CDR3 DNA is TGCGCCAGCAGCCTGACAGGGGCCCCGTTGGAGACCCAGTACTTC.

The rearrangement links TRBV7-9 to TRBJ2-7; tentatively, D is TRBD1 (5 bases). Germline CDR1 and CDR2: SEHNR and FQNEAQ (reference sequence). Trimming stripped 5 bases from V and 3 bases from J, with 8 bases between. The CDR3 contains 12 residues. The CDR3 reads CASSQGYYEQYF. CDR3 nucleotide sequence: TGTGCCAGCAGCCAGGGCTACTACGAGCAGTACTTC.

V is TRBV19 and J is TRBJ2-5, with D perhaps TRBD1 (5 bases). V lost 5 bases and J lost 5, with 18 bases in between. CDR3 size: 15 residues. Germline V CDR1 and CDR2: LNHDA, SQIVND (reference sequence). DNA for the CDR3: TGTGCCAGTAGTTCCCAGGGTGGTACTCGGGAGACCCAGTACTTC. This encodes CASSSQGGTRETQYF.

V and J are TRBV7-6 and TRBJ2-1; D is uncertain. The V gene's germline CDR1 is SGHVS and CDR2 FNYEAQ. CDR3 size: 13 residues. Trimming pared 2 bases from V and 9 bases from J, leaving 11 bases between. In DNA, the CDR3 is TGTGCCAGCAGCTTAAGGGCTGGCGGTGAGCAGTTCTTC. It codes for CASSLRAGGEQFF.

The chain is built from TRBV28 and TRBJ2-2, with TRBD1 matching over 8 bases. This CDR3 spans 16 amino acids. V shed 5 bases, J shed 6 bases, and the junction held 11 bases outside the gene matches. Per germline, CDR1 MDHEN and CDR2 SYDVKM. CDR3 DNA sequence: TGTGCCAGCAGTAACTTCGGACAGGGTACCTCCGGGGAGCTGTTTTTT. It encodes CASSNFGQGTSGELFF. The full variable domain, rest sourced from reference TRBV28 and TRBJ2-2, is DVKVTQSSRYLVKRTGEKVFLECVQDMDHENMFWYRQDPGLGLRLIYFSYDVKMKEKGDIPEGYSVSREKKERFSLILESASTNQTSMYLCASSNFGQGTSGELFFGEGSRLTVL.

V usage is TRBV2 and J usage is TRBJ2-7, with 13 nucleotides matching TRBD2. CDR1 is SNHLY and CDR2 is FYNNEI in the germline V gene. The J segment lost 2 bases and the V segment lost 6 bases, leaving 4 bases of the junction unmatched. This CDR3 spans 15 amino acids. The chain's CDR3 is CASRGTSGAAYEQYF. CDR3 coding DNA: TGTGCCAGCAGGGGGACTAGCGGGGCCGCCTACGAGCAGTACTTC.

The chain recombines TRBV28 with TRBJ1-1, with D possibly being TRBD1 (6 bases). This CDR3 contains 15 residues. Germline lookup yields CDR1 MDHEN and CDR2 SYDVKM. V lost 9 bases and J 0 bases, leaving 17 bases between the germline ends. Here the CDR3 DNA reads TGTGCCAGTCAATCGCCGGGACACTTGAACACTGAAGCTTTCTTT. Translated: CASQSPGHLNTEAFF.

On this clone: Possible read error: a much larger clone is one base away. The chain has TRBV5-1 and TRBJ2-3; TRBD2 aligns across 11 bases. CDR1 SGHRS and CDR2 YFSETQ come from the germline V gene. Trimming at V came to 0 bases and at J to 6 bases, leaving 6 bases not matched to a gene. The CDR3 has 16 amino acids. The DNA of the CDR3 is TGCGCCAGCAGCTTGGCTAGCGGGAGGATTATGGATACGCAGTATTTT. This encodes CASSLASGRIMDTQYF.